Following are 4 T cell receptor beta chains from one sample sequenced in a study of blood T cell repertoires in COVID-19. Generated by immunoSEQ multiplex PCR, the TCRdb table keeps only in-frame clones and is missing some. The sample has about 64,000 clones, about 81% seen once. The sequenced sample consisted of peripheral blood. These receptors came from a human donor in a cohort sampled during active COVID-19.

CDR3 bases: TGTGCCAGCTCACCAGAAGGCGGGGAAACCTACGAGCAGTACGTC. It codes for CASSPEGGETYEQYV. V is TRBV18 and J is TRBJ2-7, with D possibly TRBD2 on 6 matching bases. This CDR3 spans 15 amino acids. CDR1 KGHSH and CDR2 LQKENI come from the germline V gene. Trimming pared 2 bases from V and 2 bases from J, leaving 13 bases between.

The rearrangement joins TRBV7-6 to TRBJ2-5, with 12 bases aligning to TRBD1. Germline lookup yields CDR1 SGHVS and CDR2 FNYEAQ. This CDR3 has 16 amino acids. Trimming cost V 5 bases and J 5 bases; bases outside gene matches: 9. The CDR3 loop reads CASSPGTGGATETQYF. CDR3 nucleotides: TGTGCCAGCAGCCCAGGGACAGGGGGCGCAACGGAGACCCAGTACTTC.

CDR3 amino acids: CTSSPGHPPGDEQFF. CDR3 nucleotide sequence: TGCACCAGCAGCCCCGGACACCCGCCGGGTGATGAGCAGTTCTTC. The rearrangement uses TRBV1 and TRBJ2-1; TRBD1 was called by the table and not checked on the DNA. TRBV1 is a pseudogene locus. The CDR3 extends over 15 amino acids.

CDR3 in DNA: TGTGCCAGTAGTATAGCTCGGGGGGGTACCGGGGAGCTGTTTTTT. Protein sequence: CASSIARGGTGELFF. This chain joins TRBV19 and TRBJ2-2; 8 bases fit TRBD2. This CDR3 comprises 15 residues. Trimming cost V 1 base and J 5 bases; bases outside gene matches: 3. CDR1 and CDR2 (germline): LNHDA, SQIVND (reference sequence).